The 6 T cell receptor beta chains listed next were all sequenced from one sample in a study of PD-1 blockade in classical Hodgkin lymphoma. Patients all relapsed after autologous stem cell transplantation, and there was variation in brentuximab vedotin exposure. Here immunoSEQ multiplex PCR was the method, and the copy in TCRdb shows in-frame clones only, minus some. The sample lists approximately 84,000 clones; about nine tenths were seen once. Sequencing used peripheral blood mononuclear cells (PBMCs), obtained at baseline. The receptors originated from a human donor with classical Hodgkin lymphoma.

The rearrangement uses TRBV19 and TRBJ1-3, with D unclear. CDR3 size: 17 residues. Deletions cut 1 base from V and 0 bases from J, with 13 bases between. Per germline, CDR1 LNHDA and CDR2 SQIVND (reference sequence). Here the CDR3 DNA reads TGTGCCAGTAGTATAGGGGCCGCTACCCACTCTGGAAACACCATATATTTT. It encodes CASSIGAATHSGNTIYF.

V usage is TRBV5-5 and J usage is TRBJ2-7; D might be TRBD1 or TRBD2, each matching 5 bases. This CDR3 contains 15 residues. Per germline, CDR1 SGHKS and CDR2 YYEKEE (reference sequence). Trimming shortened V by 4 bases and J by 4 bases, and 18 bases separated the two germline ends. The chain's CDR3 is CASSPQGTSPYEQYF. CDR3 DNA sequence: TGTGCCAGCAGCCCGCAAGGGACGTCCCCTTACGAGCAGTACTTC.

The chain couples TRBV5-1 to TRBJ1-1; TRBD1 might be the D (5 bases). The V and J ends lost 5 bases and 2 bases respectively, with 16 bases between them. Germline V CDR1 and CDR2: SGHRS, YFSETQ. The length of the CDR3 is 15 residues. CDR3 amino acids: CASSSTTGGNTEAFF. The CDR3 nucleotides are TGCGCCAGCAGTTCAACCACGGGGGGAAACACTGAAGCTTTCTTT.

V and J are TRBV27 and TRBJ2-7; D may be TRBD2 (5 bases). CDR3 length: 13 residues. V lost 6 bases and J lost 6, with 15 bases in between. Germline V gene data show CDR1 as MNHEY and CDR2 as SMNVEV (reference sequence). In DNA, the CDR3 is TGTGCCAGCAGCTACCAGGACTCCCCCGAGCAGTACTTC. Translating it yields CASSYQDSPEQYF.

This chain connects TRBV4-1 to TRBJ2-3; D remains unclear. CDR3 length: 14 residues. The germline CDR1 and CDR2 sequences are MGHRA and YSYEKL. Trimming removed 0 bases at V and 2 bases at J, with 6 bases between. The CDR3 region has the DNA TGCGCCAGCAGCCAAGATCCCAACACAGATACGCAGTATTTT. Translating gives CASSQDPNTDTQYF.

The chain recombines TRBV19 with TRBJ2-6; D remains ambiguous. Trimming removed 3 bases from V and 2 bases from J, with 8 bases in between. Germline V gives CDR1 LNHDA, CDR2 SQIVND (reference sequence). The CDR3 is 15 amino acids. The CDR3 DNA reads TGTGCCAGTAGTATTTCCGGAGCTGGGGCCAACGTCCTGACTTTC. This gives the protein CASSISGAGANVLTF.